Following are 23 T cell receptor beta chains from one sample sequenced in a study of cytomegalovirus exposure and HLA in healthy donors. The PCR employed 60 Vbeta primers together with 13 Jbeta primers. The method was immunoSEQ multiplex PCR; TCRdb's version includes in-frame clones alone and lacks a portion of them. The data hold over 250,000 clones, with roughly 70% observed a single time. Sequencing was done on a sample of PBMCs. Receptor source: a female donor in good health and CMV-seronegative.

V and J are TRBV5-1 and TRBJ2-2, with TRBD2 as a possible D gene (5 bases). CDR3 size: 15 residues. CDR1 and CDR2 (germline): SGHRS, YFSETQ. Deletions cut 0 bases from V and 5 bases from J, with 11 bases between. The CDR3 region is CASSLEASWTGELFF. CDR3 in DNA: TGCGCCAGCAGCTTGGAAGCTAGCTGGACCGGGGAGCTGTTTTTT.

CDR3 residues: CASSIGTSGIYEQYF. The CDR3 DNA reads as TGTGCCAGCAGTATTGGGACTAGCGGGATCTACGAGCAGTACTTC. The chain joins TRBV28 to TRBJ2-7; 13 bases align to TRBD2. With V trimmed by 5 bases and J by 3 bases, 4 bases remained unmatched. CDR3 length equals 15 residues. Germline CDR1 is MDHEN and CDR2 is SYDVKM.

The J gene is TRBJ2-5, the V gene TRBV7-9; 7 bases align to TRBD1. V was clipped by 4 bases and J by 2 bases; unmatched bases: 19. The germline V gene has CDR1 SEHNR and CDR2 FQNEAQ (reference sequence). This CDR3 spans 19 amino acids. The CDR3 coding sequence is TGTGCCAGCAGCTCGGTTGACAGGGTTGGAGCCACGGAGCAAGAGACCCAGTACTTC. Translation: CASSSVDRVGATEQETQYF.

This sequence joins TRBV6-1 and TRBJ1-2; D unclear. Germline V gene sequence: CDR1 MNHNS, CDR2 SASEGT. The CDR3 sequence is 11 residues long. With 3 bases removed from V and 8 bases from J, the gap between germline ends came to 7 bases. In DNA form, the CDR3 reads TGTGCCAGCAGTGACCTAGGAGGCTACACCTTC. This gives the protein CASSDLGGYTF.

The chain joins TRBV2 to TRBJ1-5; TRBD1 might be the D (5 bases). There are 15 residues in the CDR3. Trimming cost V 6 bases and J 4 bases, with 16 bases left between them. The germline V gene has CDR1 SNHLY and CDR2 FYNNEI. Here the CDR3 DNA reads TGTGCCAGCAGGGCAACAGGTATTGGAAATCAGCCCCAGCATTTT. It translates to CASRATGIGNQPQHF.

This chain links TRBV27 with TRBJ2-7, with 8 bases aligning to TRBD1. Germline assignment: CDR1 MNHEY and CDR2 SMNVEV (reference sequence). V dropped 3 bases and J dropped 4; count of bases not matched to a gene: 11. The CDR3 length is 16 residues. This chain's CDR3 is CASSFYGTGGVYEQYF. The CDR3 bases are TGTGCCAGCAGTTTCTACGGGACAGGAGGAGTTTACGAGCAGTACTTC.

This clone has a single count. V and J are TRBV10-2 and TRBJ2-7, with 11 bases identical to TRBD2. The CDR3 has 23 amino acids. The V segment lost 6 bases and the J segment 5 bases; nucleotides outside the gene matches: 33. In germline, CDR1 is WSHSY, CDR2 SAAADI. The CDR3 spells CASRWKVQGKAEIAGGQIHEQYF. The CDR3 nucleotides read TGCGCCAGCAGGTGGAAGGTACAAGGGAAGGCAGAAATAGCGGGAGGGCAGATCCACGAGCAGTACTTC.

The gene calls are TRBV5-1 and TRBJ2-7; 12 nucleotides line up with TRBD1. The CDR3 covers 14 residues. Trimming removed 3 bases from V and 6 bases from J; junction bases left unmatched: 4. Germline CDR1 and CDR2: SGHRS and YFSETQ. The CDR3 nucleotides are TGCGCCAGCAGCTCGGGACAGGGGGCTTTCGAGCAGTACTTC. It specifies CASSSGQGAFEQYF.

The V gene is TRBV2, the J gene TRBJ2-2; 8 bases are a match to TRBD1. This CDR3 spans 15 amino acids. Trimming at V came to 3 bases and at J to 5 bases, leaving 5 bases not matched to a gene. Germline CDR1 SNHLY, CDR2 FYNNEI. CDR3: CASSDRGLLTGELFF. As DNA, the CDR3 is TGTGCCAGCAGTGACAGGGGGCTTTTAACCGGGGAGCTGTTTTTT.

CDR3 amino acids: CASSTTGSSYEQYF. The CDR3 DNA reads as TGTGCCAGCAGCACGACGGGAAGCTCCTACGAGCAGTACTTC. The V gene is TRBV11-3, the J gene TRBJ2-7; a weak D match, TRBD2 (5 bases). The V and J ends lost 5 bases and 0 bases respectively, with 11 bases between them. Germline CDR1 reads SGHNT; CDR2 reads YENEEA. The CDR3 consists of 14 residues.

This clone has only a few counts. The V gene is TRBV27, the J gene TRBJ2-6; 8 bases map to TRBD2. The CDR3 spans 17 residues. Germline V gene lookup returns CDR1 MNHEY and CDR2 SMNVEV (reference sequence). J was trimmed by 0 bases and V by 6 bases; bases with no gene match: 7. CDR3 nucleotides: TGTGCCAGCAGCTCCACTAGCGGCTTCTCTGGGGCCAACGTCCTGACTTTC. It yields the protein CASSSTSGFSGANVLTF.

The V and J genes are TRBV2 and TRBJ2-7; 10 bases map to TRBD1. The CDR3 has 13 amino acids. Germline CDR1 is SNHLY and CDR2 is FYNNEI. V was pared by 7 bases and J by 6 bases, with 6 bases of the junction left unmatched. The CDR3 reads CASIGTGEGEQYF. DNA of the CDR3: TGTGCCAGCATCGGGACAGGGGAGGGCGAGCAGTACTTC.

The genes are TRBV19 and TRBJ1-2; 10 bases line up with TRBD1. Looked up from germline, CDR1 is LNHDA and CDR2 is SQIVND (reference sequence). Losses at the gene ends were 4 bases for V and 4 bases for J; bases not matched to a gene: 12. This CDR3 has 17 residues. CDR3 nucleotides: TGTGCCAGTAGTACGCCCATACGACAGGGGGCGACCTATGGCTACACCTTC. Its translation is CASSTPIRQGATYGYTF.

This rearrangement joins TRBV10-2 to TRBJ2-7; D is uncertain. The CDR3 extends over 15 amino acids. Per germline, CDR1 WSHSY and CDR2 SAAADI. V was trimmed by 6 bases and J by 0 bases, leaving 15 bases between them. CDR3 region: CASRYVDQNSYEQYF. CDR3 sequence (DNA): TGCGCCAGCAGATACGTAGATCAAAACTCCTACGAGCAGTACTTC.

V gene TRBV5-1 combines with J gene TRBJ2-7; D possibly corresponds to TRBD1 (5 bases). V dropped 6 bases and J dropped 1 base, with 11 bases sitting between them. The CDR3 sequence is 13 residues long. CDR1 is SGHRS and CDR2 is YFSETQ in the germline V gene. CDR3 DNA: TGCGCCAGCAACTCCGCAGGGTCCTACGAGCAGTACTTC. Encoded protein: CASNSAGSYEQYF.

V and J are TRBV28 and TRBJ2-7, with TRBD2 identical over 11 bases. The junction had 4 bases not matched to a gene; V was cut back by 5 bases and J by 1 base. From germline, CDR1 is MDHEN and CDR2 SYDVKM. This CDR3 is 15 amino acids long. CDR3 in amino acids: CASSATSGASYEQYF. The CDR3 DNA follows: TGTGCCAGCAGTGCGACTAGCGGGGCGTCCTACGAGCAGTACTTC.

This chain uses TRBV7-2 with TRBJ2-3; TRBD2 aligns across 13 bases. CDR1 and CDR2 (germline): SGHTA, FQGNSA. CDR3 size: 17 residues. J was trimmed by 7 bases and V by 4 bases; bases with no gene match: 11. Here the CDR3 reads CASSSRTSGSPSHTQYF. CDR3 bases: TGTGCCAGCAGCTCGAGGACTAGCGGGAGTCCGTCTCATACGCAGTATTTT.

The CDR3 loop reads CASSEDSRDTQYF. The CDR3 nucleotides read TGTGCCAGCAGCGAGGACTCTCGGGATACGCAGTATTTT. J is TRBJ2-3 and V is TRBV7-2; tentatively, D is TRBD2 (5 bases). The CDR3 is 13 residues long. Trimming removed 5 bases at V and 6 bases at J, with 12 bases between. Germline CDR1 is SGHTA and CDR2 is FQGNSA. The full variable domain, its missing parts supplied by reference TRBV7-2 and TRBJ2-3, is GAGVSQSPSNKVTEKGKDVELRCDPISGHTALYWYRQSLGQGLEFLIYFQGNSAPDKSGLPSDRFSAERTGGSVSTLTIQRTQQEDSAVYLCASSEDSRDTQYFGPGTRLTVL.

The V and J genes are TRBV6-5 and TRBJ2-7, with D maybe TRBD1 (6 bases). The CDR3 extends over 15 amino acids. Germline V gene sequence: CDR1 MNHEY, CDR2 SVGAGI. V dropped 10 bases and J dropped 2 bases, with 21 bases sitting between them. This CDR3 is CAIQRAGTIPYEQYF. In DNA, the CDR3 is TGTGCCATTCAAAGGGCCGGGACAATTCCCTACGAGCAGTACTTC.

The chain recombines TRBV5-1 with TRBJ2-3; D possibly corresponds to TRBD2 (6 bases). V lost 3 bases, J lost 0 bases, and 11 bases lay in between. The CDR3 has 15 amino acids. CDR1 is SGHRS, CDR2 YFSETQ, per germline. The CDR3 coding sequence is TGCGCCAGCAGCTACTCCGGGACTAGCACAGATACGCAGTATTTT. Translated: CASSYSGTSTDTQYF. Based on the CDR3 plus reference TRBV5-1 and TRBJ2-3, the full variable domain is KAGVTQTPRYLIKTRGQQVTLSCSPISGHRSVSWYQQTPGQGLQFLFEYFSETQRNKGNFPGRFSGRQFSNSRSEMNVSTLELGDSALYLCASSYSGTSTDTQYFGPGTRLTVL.

This clone was detected once. V usage is TRBV6-1 and J usage is TRBJ1-5; weak D call: TRBD1 (6 bases). Trimming removed 4 bases from V and 6 bases from J, with 25 bases in between. In germline, CDR1 is MNHNS, CDR2 SASEGT. The CDR3 extends over 18 amino acids. CDR3 bases: TGTGCCAGCAGTGGCCCAGGGTTCAGGGGTTCTAGTCGTCAGCCCCAGCATTTT. It is translated as CASSGPGFRGSSRQPQHF.

The V and J genes are TRBV5-1 and TRBJ2-5, with 9 positions matching TRBD2. Germline CDR1 reads SGHRS; CDR2 reads YFSETQ. The V gene end was trimmed by 2 bases and the J gene end by 5 bases; junction bases not matched to a gene: 10. The CDR3 totals 16 residues. The CDR3 here is CASSLRRTSVGETQYF. DNA for the CDR3: TGCGCCAGCAGCTTACGCCGGACTAGCGTTGGGGAGACCCAGTACTTC.

The chain joins TRBV6-1 to TRBJ2-3; TRBD1 agrees at 7 bases. This CDR3 spans 11 amino acids. The V and J ends lost 6 bases and 6 bases, in that order; junction bases with no gene match: 0. In germline, CDR1 is MNHNS, CDR2 SASEGT. The CDR3 reads CASSRGDTQYF. CDR3 bases: TGTGCCAGCAGCAGGGGGGATACGCAGTATTTT.